This TCR beta chain was sequenced in a study of blood T cell repertoires in COVID-19. Original methodology: For nucleated cells, counts were estimated from reference gene primer amplification. This table comes from immunoSEQ multiplex PCR, and its TCRdb copy is limited to in-frame clones, with some not included. The D gene and trimming were derived from the DNA, and the V and J assignments and clone size from that table. The sample yields about 46,000 clones, approximately 87% seen once. This clone was recorded a few times. The specimen was peripheral blood. The receptor was isolated from a human donor in a cohort sampled during active COVID-19.

CDR3 sequence (DNA): TGTGCCAGCAGTCTGGGTGCTGGGTCGGAGGAGCAGTACTTC. It codes for CASSLGAGSEEQYF. This chain joins TRBV6-5 and TRBJ2-7; D not resolved. Germline V gives CDR1 MNHEY, CDR2 SVGAGI. V was pared by 5 bases and J by 7 bases, with 18 bases between. The CDR3 covers 14 residues.